The clone carrying this TCR beta chain was detected only a few times. In terms of age and location, participants ranged from roughly 18 to 100 years and lived in approximately 26 US areas. Allocation to cohorts depended on clinical history reported by the participants. Exposed enrollees had met someone with a PCR-confirmed or clinician-diagnosed COVID-19 case at some point within the 2 weeks before study entry. V lost 0 bases and J lost 2; bases outside the gene matches: 0. This CDR3 region has 15 residues. CDR1 MDHEN and CDR2 SYDVKM come from the germline V gene. Sequencing was performed with immunoSEQ multiplex PCR; in TCRdb, only in-frame clones are kept and a portion is missing. The data show 220,000 or so clones, with around 89% seen just once and about 0.95% held by the top ten. This entry belongs to a study of blood T cell repertoires in COVID-19.

The chain employs TRBV28 and TRBJ1-4, with 7 bases fitting TRBD1. The TCR sequence derives from a man aged 45-65 years who had been exposed to COVID-19. What was sequenced was PBMCs or T cells enriched from blood (not recorded which). DNA of the CDR3: TGTGCCAGCAGTTTATGGGGACAGACTAATGAAAAACTGTTTTTT. This translates into CASSLWGQTNEKLFF.